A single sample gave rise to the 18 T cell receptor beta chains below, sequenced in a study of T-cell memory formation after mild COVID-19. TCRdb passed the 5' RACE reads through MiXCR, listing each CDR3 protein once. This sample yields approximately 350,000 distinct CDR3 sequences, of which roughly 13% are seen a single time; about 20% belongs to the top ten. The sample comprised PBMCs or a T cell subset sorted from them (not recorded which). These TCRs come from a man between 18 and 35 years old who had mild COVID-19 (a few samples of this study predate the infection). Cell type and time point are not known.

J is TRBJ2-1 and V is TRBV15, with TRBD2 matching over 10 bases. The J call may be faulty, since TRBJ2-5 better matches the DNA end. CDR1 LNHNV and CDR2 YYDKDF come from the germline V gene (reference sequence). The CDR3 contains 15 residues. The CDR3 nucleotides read TGTGCCACCAGCAGGTCTAGCGGGGGCTCTGAGACCCAGTACTTC. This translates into CATSRSSGGSETQYF.

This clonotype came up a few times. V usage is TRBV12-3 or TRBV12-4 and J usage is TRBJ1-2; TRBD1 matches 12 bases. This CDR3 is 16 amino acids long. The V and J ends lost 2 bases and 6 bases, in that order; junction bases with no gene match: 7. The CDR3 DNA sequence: TGTGCCAGCAGTTTAATGGGGACAGGGGGCGCCAATGGCTACACCTTC. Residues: CASSLMGTGGANGYTF.

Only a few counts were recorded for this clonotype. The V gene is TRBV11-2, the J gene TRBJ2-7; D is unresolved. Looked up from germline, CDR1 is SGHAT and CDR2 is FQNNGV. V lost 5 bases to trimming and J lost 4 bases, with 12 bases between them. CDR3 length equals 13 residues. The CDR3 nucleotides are TGTGCCAGCAGCCGGATTAGGATATACGAGCAGTACGTC. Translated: CASSRIRIYEQYV.

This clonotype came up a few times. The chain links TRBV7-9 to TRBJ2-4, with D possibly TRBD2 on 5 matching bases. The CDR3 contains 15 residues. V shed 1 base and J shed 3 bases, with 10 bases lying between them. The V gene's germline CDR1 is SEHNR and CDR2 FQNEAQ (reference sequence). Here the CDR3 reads CASSLGTGNKNIQYF. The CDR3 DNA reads TGTGCCAGCAGCTTAGGGACCGGGAACAAAAACATTCAGTACTTC.

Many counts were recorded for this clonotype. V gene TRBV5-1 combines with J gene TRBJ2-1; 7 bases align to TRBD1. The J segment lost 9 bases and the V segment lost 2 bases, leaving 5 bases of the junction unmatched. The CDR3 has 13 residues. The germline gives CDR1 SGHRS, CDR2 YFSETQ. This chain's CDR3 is CASSLEGAGEQFF. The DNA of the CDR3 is TGCGCCAGCAGCTTAGAGGGGGCGGGTGAGCAGTTCTTC.

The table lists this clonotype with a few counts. The CDR3 region has the DNA TGCGCCAGCAGCCGGCCGGGACAGGGGACATCCTCTGGGGCCAACGTCCTGACTTTC. Translation: CASSRPGQGTSSGANVLTF. The rearrangement joins TRBV4-1 to TRBJ2-6; the match to TRBD1 covers 10 bases. The CDR3 runs to 19 residues. V gave up 4 bases and J gave up 0 bases; unmatched junction bases: 9. Germline values: CDR1 MGHRA, CDR2 YSYEKL.

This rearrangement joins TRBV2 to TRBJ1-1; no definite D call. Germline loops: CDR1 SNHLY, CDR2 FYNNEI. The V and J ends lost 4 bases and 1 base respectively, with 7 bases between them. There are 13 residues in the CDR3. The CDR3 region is CASSALPNTEAFF. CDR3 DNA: TGTGCCAGCAGTGCTCTCCCGAACACTGAAGCTTTCTTT.

The CDR3 DNA sequence: TGCGCCAGCAGCCCCTTTGGAGCGGGGGGTTCAGATACGCAGTATTTT. Translated: CASSPFGAGGSDTQYF. The V and J genes are TRBV4-1 and TRBJ2-3; 9 bases align to TRBD2. The V gene's germline CDR1 is MGHRA and CDR2 YSYEKL. CDR3 length: 16 residues. The J segment lost 4 bases and the V segment lost 4 bases, leaving 9 bases of the junction unmatched.

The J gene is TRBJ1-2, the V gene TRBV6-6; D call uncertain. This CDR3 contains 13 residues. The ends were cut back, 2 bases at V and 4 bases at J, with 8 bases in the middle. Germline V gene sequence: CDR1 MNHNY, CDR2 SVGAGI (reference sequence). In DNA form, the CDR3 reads TGTGCCAGCAGTTACGTGGTTAGCTATGGCTACACCTTC. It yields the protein CASSYVVSYGYTF.

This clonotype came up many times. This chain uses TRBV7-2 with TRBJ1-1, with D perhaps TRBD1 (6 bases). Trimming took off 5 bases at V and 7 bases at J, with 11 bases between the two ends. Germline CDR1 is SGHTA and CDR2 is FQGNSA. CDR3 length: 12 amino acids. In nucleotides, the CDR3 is TGTGCCAGCAGCCCGAGGGGGGGTGAAGCTTTCTTT. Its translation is CASSPRGGEAFF.

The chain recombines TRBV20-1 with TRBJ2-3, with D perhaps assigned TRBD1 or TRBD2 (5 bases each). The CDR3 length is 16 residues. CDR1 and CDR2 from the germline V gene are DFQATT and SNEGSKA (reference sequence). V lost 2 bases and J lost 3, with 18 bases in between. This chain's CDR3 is CSARSGLAEGTDTQYF. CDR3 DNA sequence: TGCAGTGCTAGATCTGGGCTAGCTGAGGGGACAGATACGCAGTATTTT.

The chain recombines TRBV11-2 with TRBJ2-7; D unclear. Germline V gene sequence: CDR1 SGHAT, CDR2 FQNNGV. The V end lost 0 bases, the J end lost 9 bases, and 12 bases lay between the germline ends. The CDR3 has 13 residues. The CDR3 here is CASSLDYSGLQYV. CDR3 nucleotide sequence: TGTGCCAGCAGCTTAGATTATTCGGGTTTGCAGTACGTC.

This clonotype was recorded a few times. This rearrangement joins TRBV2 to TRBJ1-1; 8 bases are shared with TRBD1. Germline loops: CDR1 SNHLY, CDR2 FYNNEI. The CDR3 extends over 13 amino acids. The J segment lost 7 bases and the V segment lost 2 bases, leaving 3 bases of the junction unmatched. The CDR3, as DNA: TGTGCCAGCAGTGAACAGGGGACAGGTGAAGCTTTCTTT. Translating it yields CASSEQGTGEAFF.

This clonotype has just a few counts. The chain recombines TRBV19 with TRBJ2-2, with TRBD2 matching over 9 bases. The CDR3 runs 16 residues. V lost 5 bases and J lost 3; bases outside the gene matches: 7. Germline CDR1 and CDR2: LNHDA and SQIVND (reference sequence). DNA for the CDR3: TGTGCCAGTAGTGCTCAAGCGGGGGGAGACACCGGGGAGCTGTTTTTT. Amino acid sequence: CASSAQAGGDTGELFF.

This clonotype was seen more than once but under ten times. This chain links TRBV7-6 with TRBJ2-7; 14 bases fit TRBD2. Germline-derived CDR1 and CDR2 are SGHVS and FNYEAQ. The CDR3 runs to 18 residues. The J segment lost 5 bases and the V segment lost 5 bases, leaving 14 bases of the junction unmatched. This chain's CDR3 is CASSRQLSGLAGGHEQYF. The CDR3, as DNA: TGTGCCAGCAGCCGACAACTGAGCGGACTAGCGGGGGGACACGAGCAGTACTTC.

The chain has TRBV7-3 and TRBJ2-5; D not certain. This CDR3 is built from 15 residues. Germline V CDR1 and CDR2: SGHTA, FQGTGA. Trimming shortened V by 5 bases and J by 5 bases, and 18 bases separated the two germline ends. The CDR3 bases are TGTGCCAGCAGCCCGACATCACGGACCTCGGAGACCCAGTACTTC. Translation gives CASSPTSRTSETQYF.

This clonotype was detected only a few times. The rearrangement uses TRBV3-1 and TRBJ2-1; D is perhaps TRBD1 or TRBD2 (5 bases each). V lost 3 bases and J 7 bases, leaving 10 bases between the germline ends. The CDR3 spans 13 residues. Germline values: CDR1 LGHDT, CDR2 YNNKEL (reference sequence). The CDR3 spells CASSQMRGNEQFF. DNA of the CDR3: TGTGCCAGCAGCCAGATGAGGGGAAATGAGCAGTTCTTC.

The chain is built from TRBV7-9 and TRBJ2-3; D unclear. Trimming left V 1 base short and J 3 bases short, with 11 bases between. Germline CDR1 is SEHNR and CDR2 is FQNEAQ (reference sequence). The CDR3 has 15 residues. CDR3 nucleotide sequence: TGTGCCAGCAGCTTAGGAGGCAGTTATACAGATACGCAGTATTTT. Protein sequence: CASSLGGSYTDTQYF.